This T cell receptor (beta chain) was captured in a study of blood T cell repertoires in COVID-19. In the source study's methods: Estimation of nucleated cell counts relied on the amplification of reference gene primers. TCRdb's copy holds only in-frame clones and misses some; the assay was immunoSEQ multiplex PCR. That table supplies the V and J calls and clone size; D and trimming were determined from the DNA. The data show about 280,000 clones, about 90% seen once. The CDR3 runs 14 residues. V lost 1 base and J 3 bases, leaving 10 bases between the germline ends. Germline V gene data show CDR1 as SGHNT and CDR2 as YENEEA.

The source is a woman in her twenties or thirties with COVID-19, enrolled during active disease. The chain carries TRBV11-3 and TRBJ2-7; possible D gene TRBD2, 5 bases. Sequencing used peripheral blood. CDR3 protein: CASSLGFSDYEQYF. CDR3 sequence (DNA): TGTGCCAGCAGCTTAGGATTTAGCGACTACGAGCAGTACTTC.